The present TCR beta chain was sequenced within a study of blood T cell repertoires in COVID-19. The overall study: There were acute and convalescent COVID-19 samples, and they came from the United States, Italy and Spain. From T cells, B-cell-depleted T cells, or PBMCs came the material, which was cDNA or gDNA.

Germline lookup yields CDR1 SGDLS and CDR2 YYNGEE. V gave up 1 base and J gave up 5 bases, with 15 bases separating them. The length of the CDR3 is 15 residues. Source study methods: Scientists estimated how many nucleated cells there were by amplifying reference gene primers. Assay used: immunoSEQ multiplex PCR; TCRdb lists only in-frame clones, some missing. The DNA was the basis for D and trimming; V, J and clone size are from that table. Found here are approximately 390,000 clones, around 91% of them singletons; the top ten hold 6.5%. This chain uses TRBV9 with TRBJ1-2; no clear D gene. Sequenced material: peripheral blood. The receptor's source is a man between 18 and 29 years old with active or convalescent COVID-19. CDR3 DNA sequence: TGTGCCAGCAGCGTAATAGCATCACCGGGTTATGGCTACACCTTC. Translated: CASSVIASPGYGYTF.